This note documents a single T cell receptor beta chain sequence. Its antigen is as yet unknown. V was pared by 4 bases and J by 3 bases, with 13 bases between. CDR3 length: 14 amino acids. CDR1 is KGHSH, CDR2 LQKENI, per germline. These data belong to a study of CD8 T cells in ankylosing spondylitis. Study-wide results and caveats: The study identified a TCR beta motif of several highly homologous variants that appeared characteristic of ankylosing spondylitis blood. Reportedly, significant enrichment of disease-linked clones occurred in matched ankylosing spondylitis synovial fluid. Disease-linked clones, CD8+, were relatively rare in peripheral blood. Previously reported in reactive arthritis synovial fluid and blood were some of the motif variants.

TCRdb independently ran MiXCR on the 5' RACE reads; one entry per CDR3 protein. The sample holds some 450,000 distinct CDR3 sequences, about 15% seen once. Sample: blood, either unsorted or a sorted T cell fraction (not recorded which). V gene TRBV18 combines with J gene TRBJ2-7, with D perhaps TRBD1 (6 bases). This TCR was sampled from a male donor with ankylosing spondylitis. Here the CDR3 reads CASSLGQKSYEQYF. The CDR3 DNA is TGTGCCAGCTCACTAGGACAGAAGAGCTACGAGCAGTACTTC.